This T cell receptor beta chain came from a study of blood T cell repertoires in COVID-19. Study context: Samples came from the United States, Italy and Spain, spanning acute and convalescent COVID-19.

This clone turned up a few times. With 9 bases removed from V and 1 base from J, the gap between germline ends came to 9 bases. The CDR3 consists of 12 residues. In germline, CDR1 is LNHDA, CDR2 SQIVND (reference sequence). Here immunoSEQ multiplex PCR was the method, and the copy in TCRdb shows in-frame clones only, minus some. Of some 390,000 clones in the sample, more than 75% were seen once. While infection was still active, Seattle patients were enrolled and then followed longitudinally. Sequencing was carried out using peripheral blood. The origin of this receptor is a woman aged 60-75 years with COVID-19, enrolled during active disease. The chain employs TRBV19 and TRBJ1-1; D gene ambiguous. The CDR3 bases are TGTGCCAGCTGCCGGGGGAACACTGAAGCTTTCTTT. The encoded protein is CASCRGNTEAFF. Full variable domain (outside the CDR3, taken from reference TRBV19 and TRBJ1-1): DGGITQSPKYLFRKEGQNVTLSCEQNLNHDAMYWYRQDPGQGLRLIYYSQIVNDFQKGDIAEGYSVSREKKESFPLTVTSAQKNPTAFYLCASCRGNTEAFFGQGTRLTVV.